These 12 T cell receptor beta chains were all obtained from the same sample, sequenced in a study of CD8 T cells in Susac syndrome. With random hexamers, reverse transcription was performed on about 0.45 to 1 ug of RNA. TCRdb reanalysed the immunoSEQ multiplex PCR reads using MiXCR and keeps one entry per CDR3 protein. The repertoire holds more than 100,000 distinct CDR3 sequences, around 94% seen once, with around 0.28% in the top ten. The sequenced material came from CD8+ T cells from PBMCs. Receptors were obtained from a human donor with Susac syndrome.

The CDR3 protein is CASSVGPSSYEQYF. The CDR3 coding sequence is TGTGCCAGCAGCGTAGGCCCGAGCTCCTACGAGCAGTACTTC. The chain recombines TRBV9 with TRBJ2-7; D gene unclear. CDR1 and CDR2 (germline): SGDLS, YYNGEE. V gave up 0 bases and J gave up 0 bases, with 7 bases separating them. This CDR3 spans 14 amino acids.

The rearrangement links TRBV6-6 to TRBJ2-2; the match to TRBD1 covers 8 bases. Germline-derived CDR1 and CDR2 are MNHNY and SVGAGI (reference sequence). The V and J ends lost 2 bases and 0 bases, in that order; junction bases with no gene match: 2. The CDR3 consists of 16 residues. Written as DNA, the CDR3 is TGTGCCAGCAGTTACCTGACAGGGGCGAACACCGGGGAGCTGTTTTTT. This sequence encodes CASSYLTGANTGELFF.

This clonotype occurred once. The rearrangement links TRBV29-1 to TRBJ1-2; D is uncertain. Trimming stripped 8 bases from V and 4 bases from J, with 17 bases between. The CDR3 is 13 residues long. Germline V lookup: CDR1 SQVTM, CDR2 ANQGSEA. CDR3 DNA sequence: TGCAGCACCCTCGTCGGAGGTTCCTATGGCTACACCTTC. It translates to CSTLVGGSYGYTF.

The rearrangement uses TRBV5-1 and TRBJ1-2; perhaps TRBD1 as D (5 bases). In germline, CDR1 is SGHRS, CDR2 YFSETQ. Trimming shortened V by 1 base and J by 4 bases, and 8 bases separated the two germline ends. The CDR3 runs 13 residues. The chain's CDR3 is CASSLKGIYGYTF. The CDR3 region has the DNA TGCGCCAGCAGCTTGAAGGGGATCTATGGCTACACCTTC. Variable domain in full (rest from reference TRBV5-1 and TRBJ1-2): KAGVTQTPRYLIKTRGQQVTLSCSPISGHRSVSWYQQTPGQGLQFLFEYFSETQRNKGNFPGRFSGRQFSNSRSEMNVSTLELGDSALYLCASSLKGIYGYTFGSGTRLTVV.

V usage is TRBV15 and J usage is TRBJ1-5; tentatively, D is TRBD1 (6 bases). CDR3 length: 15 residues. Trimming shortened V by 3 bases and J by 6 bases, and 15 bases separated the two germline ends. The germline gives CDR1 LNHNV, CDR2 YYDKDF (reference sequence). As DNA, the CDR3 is TGTGCCACCAGCAGGCGGGCAGGGGCTGGTCAGCCCCAGCATTTT. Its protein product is CATSRRAGAGQPQHF.

In DNA form, the CDR3 reads TGTGCCAGCAGTTTAGGGGGGGGAGGAGAGACCCAGTACTTC. Translated, it gives CASSLGGGGETQYF. The rearrangement joins TRBV12-3 or TRBV12-4 to TRBJ2-5; the match to TRBD2 covers 7 bases. This CDR3 contains 14 residues. V lost 1 base, J lost 4 bases, and 3 bases stayed unmatched.

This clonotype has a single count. CDR3 amino acids: CASSPNSATNEKLFF. Here the CDR3 DNA reads TGTGCCAGCAGCCCAAACAGTGCAACTAATGAAAAACTGTTTTTT. V is TRBV7-9 and J is TRBJ1-4, with D unclear. There are 15 residues in the CDR3. The germline V gene encodes CDR1 SEHNR and CDR2 FQNEAQ (reference sequence). V shed 5 bases and J shed 0 bases, with 10 bases lying between them.

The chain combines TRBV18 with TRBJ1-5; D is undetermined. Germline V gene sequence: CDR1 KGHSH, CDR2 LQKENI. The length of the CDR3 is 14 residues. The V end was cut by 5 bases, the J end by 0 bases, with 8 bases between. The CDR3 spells CASSTEYSNQPQHF. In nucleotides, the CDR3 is TGTGCCAGCTCAACAGAGTATAGCAATCAGCCCCAGCATTTT.

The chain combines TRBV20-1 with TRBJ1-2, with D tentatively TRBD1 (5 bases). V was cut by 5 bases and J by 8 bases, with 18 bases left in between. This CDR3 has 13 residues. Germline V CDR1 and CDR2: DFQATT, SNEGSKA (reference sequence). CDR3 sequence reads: CSARGLTIGGYTF. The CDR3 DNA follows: TGCAGTGCTCGGGGACTGACAATAGGCGGCTACACCTTC.

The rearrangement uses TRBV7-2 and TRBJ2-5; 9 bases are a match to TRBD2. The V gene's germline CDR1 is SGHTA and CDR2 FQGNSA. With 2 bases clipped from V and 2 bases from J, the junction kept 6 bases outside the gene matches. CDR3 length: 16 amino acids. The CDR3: CASSLSSGDRQETQYF. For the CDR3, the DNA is TGTGCCAGCAGCTTATCTAGCGGGGATCGACAAGAGACCCAGTACTTC.

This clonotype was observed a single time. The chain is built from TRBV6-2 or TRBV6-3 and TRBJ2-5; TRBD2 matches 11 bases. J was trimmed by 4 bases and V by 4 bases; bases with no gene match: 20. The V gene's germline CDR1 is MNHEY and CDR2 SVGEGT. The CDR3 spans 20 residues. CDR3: CASSFPSAETSGETGETQYF. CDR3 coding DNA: TGTGCCAGCAGTTTCCCCTCTGCGGAGACTAGCGGGGAGACTGGAGAGACCCAGTACTTC.

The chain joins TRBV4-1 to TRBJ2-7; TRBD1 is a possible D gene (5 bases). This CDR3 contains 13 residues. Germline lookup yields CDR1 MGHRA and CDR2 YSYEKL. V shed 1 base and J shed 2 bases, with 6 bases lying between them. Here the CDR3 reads CASSQGTTYEQYF. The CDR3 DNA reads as TGCGCCAGCAGCCAAGGGACAACCTACGAGCAGTACTTC.